The source of this TCR beta chain is a study of shared clonotypes between healthy human individuals. This clone appeared once. This same CDR3 is encoded by further DNA sequences in the sample. Clones were sequenced by immunoSEQ multiplex PCR, and TCRdb holds only the in-frame ones, with some missing. The top ten hold around 0.13% of the sample, which has about 2 million clones, 85% to 95% seen once. The receptor was derived from a man aged 18 to 29 in good health. What was sequenced was naive CD4+ T cells sorted from blood. Subset reported: CD45RA+ positively selected.

CDR3: CASSIERGYEQYF. DNA of the CDR3: TGTGCCAGTAGTATCGAGAGGGGGTACGAGCAGTACTTC. V gene TRBV19 combines with J gene TRBJ2-7; TRBD1 is a possible D gene (6 bases). The CDR3 contains 13 residues. CDR1 and CDR2 from the germline V gene are LNHDA and SQIVND (reference sequence). V was shortened by 3 bases and J by 4 bases, with 10 bases between the two germline ends.